Reported below is one TCR beta chain. The antigen is not known. Naivety among CD8 cells was defined by CD45RO negativity and positive CCR7 selection, thereby excluding terminally differentiated effector memory CD45RA+ cells. This specimen belongs to a study of shared clonotypes between healthy human individuals. Sequencing was performed with immunoSEQ multiplex PCR; in TCRdb, only in-frame clones are kept and a portion is missing. The sample holds millions of clones, 90% to 95% seen once. J lost 5 bases, V lost 2 bases, and 5 bases had no gene match. This CDR3 region has 14 residues. CDR1 and CDR2 from the germline V gene are MDHEN and SYDVKM. General study points: Larger richness was generally estimated for naive than memory subsets.

This clonotype originated in a young man in good health. Some clones in this sample may be carry-over from other donors' samples. The sequenced sample consisted of naive CD8+ T cells from PBMCs. The chain is built from TRBV28 and TRBJ1-1, with 7 bases matching TRBD1. The CDR3 region is CASSLNAGGTEAFF. In DNA form, the CDR3 reads TGTGCCAGCAGTTTAAACGCAGGGGGGACTGAAGCTTTCTTT.